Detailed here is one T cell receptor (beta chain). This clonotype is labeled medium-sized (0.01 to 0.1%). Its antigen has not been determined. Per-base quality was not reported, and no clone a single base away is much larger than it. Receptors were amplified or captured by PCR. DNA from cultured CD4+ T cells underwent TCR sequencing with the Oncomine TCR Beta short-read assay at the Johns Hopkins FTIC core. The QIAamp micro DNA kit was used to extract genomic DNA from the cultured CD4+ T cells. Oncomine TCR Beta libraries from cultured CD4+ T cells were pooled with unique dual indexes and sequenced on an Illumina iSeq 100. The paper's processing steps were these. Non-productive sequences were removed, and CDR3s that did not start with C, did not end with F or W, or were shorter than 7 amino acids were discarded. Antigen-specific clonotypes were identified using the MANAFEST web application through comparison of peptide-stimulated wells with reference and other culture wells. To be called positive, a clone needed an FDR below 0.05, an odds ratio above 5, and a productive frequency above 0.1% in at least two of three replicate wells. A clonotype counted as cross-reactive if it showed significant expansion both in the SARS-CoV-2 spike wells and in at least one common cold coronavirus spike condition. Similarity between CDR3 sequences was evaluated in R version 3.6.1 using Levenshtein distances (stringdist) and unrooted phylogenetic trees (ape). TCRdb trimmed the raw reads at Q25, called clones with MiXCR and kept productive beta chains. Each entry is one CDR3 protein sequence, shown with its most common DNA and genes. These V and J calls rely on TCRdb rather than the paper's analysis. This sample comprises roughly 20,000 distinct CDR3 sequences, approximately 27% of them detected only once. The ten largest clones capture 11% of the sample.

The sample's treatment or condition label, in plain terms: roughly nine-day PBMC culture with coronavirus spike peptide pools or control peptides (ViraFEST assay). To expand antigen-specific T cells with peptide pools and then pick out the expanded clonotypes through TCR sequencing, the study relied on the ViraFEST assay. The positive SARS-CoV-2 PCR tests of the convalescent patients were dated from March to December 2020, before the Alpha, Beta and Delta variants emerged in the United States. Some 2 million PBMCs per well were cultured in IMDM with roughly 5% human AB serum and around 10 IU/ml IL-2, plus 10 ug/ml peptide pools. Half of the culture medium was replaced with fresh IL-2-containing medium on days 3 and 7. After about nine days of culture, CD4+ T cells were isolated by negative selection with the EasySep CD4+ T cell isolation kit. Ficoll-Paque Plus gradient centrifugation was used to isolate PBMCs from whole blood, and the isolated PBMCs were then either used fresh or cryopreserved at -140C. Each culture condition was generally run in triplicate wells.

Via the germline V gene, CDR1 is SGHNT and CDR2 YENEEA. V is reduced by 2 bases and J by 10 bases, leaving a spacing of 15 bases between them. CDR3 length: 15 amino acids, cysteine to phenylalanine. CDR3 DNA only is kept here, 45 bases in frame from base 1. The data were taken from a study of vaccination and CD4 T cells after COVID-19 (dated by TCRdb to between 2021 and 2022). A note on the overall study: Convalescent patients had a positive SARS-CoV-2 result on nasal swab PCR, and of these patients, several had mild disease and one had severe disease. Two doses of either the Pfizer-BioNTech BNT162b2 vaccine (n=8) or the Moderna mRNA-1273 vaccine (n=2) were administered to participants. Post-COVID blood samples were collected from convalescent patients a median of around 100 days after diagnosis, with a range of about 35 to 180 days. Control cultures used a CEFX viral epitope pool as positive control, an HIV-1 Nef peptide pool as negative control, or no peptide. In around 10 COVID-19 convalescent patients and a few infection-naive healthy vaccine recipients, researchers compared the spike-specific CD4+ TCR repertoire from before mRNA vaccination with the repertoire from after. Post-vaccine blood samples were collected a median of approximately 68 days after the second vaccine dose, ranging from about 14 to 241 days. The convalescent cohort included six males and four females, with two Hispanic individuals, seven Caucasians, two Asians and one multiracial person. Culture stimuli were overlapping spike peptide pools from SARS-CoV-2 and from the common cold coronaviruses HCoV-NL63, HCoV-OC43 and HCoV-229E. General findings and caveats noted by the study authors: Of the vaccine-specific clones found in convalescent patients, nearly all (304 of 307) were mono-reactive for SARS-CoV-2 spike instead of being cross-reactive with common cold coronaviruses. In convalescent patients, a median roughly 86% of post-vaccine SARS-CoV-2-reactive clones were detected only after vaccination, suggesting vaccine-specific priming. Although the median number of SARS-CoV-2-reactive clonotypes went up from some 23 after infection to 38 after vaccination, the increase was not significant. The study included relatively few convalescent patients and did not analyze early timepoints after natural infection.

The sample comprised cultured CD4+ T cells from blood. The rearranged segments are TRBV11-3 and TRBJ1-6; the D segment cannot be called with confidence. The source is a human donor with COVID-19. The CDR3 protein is CASSLSLLSWSPLHF. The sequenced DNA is TGTGCCAGCAGCTTAAGTCTTCTGAGTTGGTCACCCCTCCACTTT.